Presented here are 23 T cell receptor beta chains from one specimen sequenced in a study of blood T cell repertoires in COVID-19. Clones were read by immunoSEQ multiplex PCR, and TCRdb kept only the in-frame ones, dropping some. The sample carries some 37,000 clones, around nine tenths recorded once. Sample: peripheral blood. These TCRs come from a woman between 65 and 79 years old with acute or convalescent COVID-19.

The chain couples TRBV5-8 to TRBJ2-1; D is perhaps TRBD1 (5 bases). CDR3 size: 14 residues. CDR1 and CDR2 (germline): SGHTS, YDEGEE. The ends were cut back, 0 bases at V and 3 bases at J, with 7 bases in the middle. CDR3 protein: CASSLGQLYNEQFF. In DNA, the CDR3 is TGTGCCAGCAGCTTGGGACAGCTCTACAATGAGCAGTTCTTC.

The CDR3 DNA reads as TGCAGCGTTGGGGACAGGGTGGACGGGGAGCTGTTTTTT. It translates to CSVGDRVDGELFF. The chain carries TRBV29-1 and TRBJ2-2; 9 bases are shared with TRBD1. CDR3 size: 13 residues. Per the germline V gene, CDR1 is SQVTM and CDR2 is ANQGSEA. The ends lost 4 bases at V and 7 bases at J; junction bases unmatched: 4.

This chain links TRBV11-2 with TRBJ2-7; no clear D. The length of the CDR3 is 16 residues. Germline V gene data show CDR1 as SGHAT and CDR2 as FQNNGV. The V end was cut by 2 bases, the J end by 0 bases, with 14 bases between. Written as DNA, the CDR3 is TGTGCCAGCAGCTTACCCCACAGCCCGAGCTCCTACGAGCAGTACGTC. It specifies CASSLPHSPSSYEQYV.

The rearrangement uses TRBV7-2 and TRBJ2-6; D not resolved. Germline V gene sequence: CDR1 SGHTA, CDR2 FQGNSA. The CDR3 totals 15 residues. The V end was cut by 1 base, the J end by 3 bases, with 7 bases between. The CDR3 bases are TGTGCCAGCAGCTTAGTATCGGGTGGGGCCAACGTCCTGACTTTC. Residues: CASSLVSGGANVLTF.

This clone was counted a few times. The chain combines TRBV11-2 with TRBJ2-3; maybe TRBD1 (5 bases). The CDR3 is 15 residues long. Germline assignment: CDR1 SGHAT and CDR2 FQNNGV. V lost 4 bases and J lost 1, with 12 bases in between. CDR3 region: CASSSPGIGTDTQYF. The CDR3 bases are TGTGCCAGCAGCTCACCAGGGATAGGCACAGATACGCAGTATTTT.

The gene calls are TRBV5-1 and TRBJ1-2, with D perhaps TRBD1 (5 bases). V lost 3 bases, J lost 6 bases, and 15 bases lay in between. Germline V gene data show CDR1 as SGHRS and CDR2 as YFSETQ. CDR3 length: 14 amino acids. In DNA form, the CDR3 reads TGCGCCAGCAGCTCCAGGGCCAGGGTGAATGGCTACACCTTC. As protein: CASSSRARVNGYTF.

The gene calls are TRBV5-4 and TRBJ2-1; TRBD2 aligns across 9 bases. Germline-derived CDR1 and CDR2 are SGHNT and YYREEE (reference sequence). J lost 6 bases, V lost 0 bases, and 4 bases had no gene match. This CDR3 contains 15 residues. The CDR3 nucleotides read TGTGCCAGCAGCTTGGGGGTAGCGGGGGTCAATGAGCAGTTCTTC. This sequence encodes CASSLGVAGVNEQFF.

The V and J genes are TRBV5-4 and TRBJ2-7; 8 nucleotides line up with TRBD2. The CDR3 totals 18 residues. The V and J ends lost 0 bases and 7 bases, in that order; junction bases with no gene match: 18. Germline CDR1 and CDR2: SGHNT and YYREEE (reference sequence). CDR3 in amino acids: CASSLGSAGGSRVGEQYV. For the CDR3, the DNA is TGTGCCAGCAGCTTGGGATCCGCGGGGGGATCCAGAGTGGGAGAGCAGTACGTC.

CDR3 nucleotide sequence: TGTGCCAGTAGGGACAGGGGGGATCAGCCCCAGCATTTT. Residues: CASRDRGDQPQHF. This chain connects TRBV19 to TRBJ1-5; 10 nucleotides align to TRBD1. Losses at the gene ends were 6 bases for V and 5 bases for J; bases not matched to a gene: 1. Per the germline V gene, CDR1 is LNHDA and CDR2 is SQIVND (reference sequence). The CDR3 spans 13 residues.

The chain employs TRBV11-3 and TRBJ2-5; TRBD1 matches at 11 bases. V shed 5 bases and J 5 bases; nucleotides not matched to a gene: 4. Germline V gene lookup returns CDR1 SGHNT and CDR2 YENEEA. CDR3 length equals 14 residues. The CDR3 DNA sequence: TGTGCCAGCAGCCCCGGGACAGGGGGTGAGACCCAGTACTTC. It yields the protein CASSPGTGGETQYF.

This chain joins TRBV6-5 and TRBJ1-5; perhaps TRBD1 as D (6 bases). The V gene lost 6 bases and the J gene lost 5 bases, with 14 bases spanning the gap. CDR1 and CDR2 (germline): MNHEY, SVGAGI. The CDR3 is 14 amino acids. CDR3 residues: CASRASDSYQPQHF. The CDR3 bases are TGTGCCAGCAGGGCTTCGGACAGCTATCAGCCCCAGCATTTT.

This clone was recorded only once. V and J are TRBV9 and TRBJ2-3, with 9 bases lining up with TRBD1. With V trimmed by 0 bases and J by 3 bases, 5 bases remained unmatched. The CDR3 has 16 amino acids. Germline CDR1 is SGDLS and CDR2 is YYNGEE. The CDR3 spells CASSVDLGQGTDTQYF. The DNA of the CDR3 is TGTGCCAGCAGCGTAGATTTGGGACAGGGTACAGATACGCAGTATTTT. Complete variable domain (other parts from reference TRBV9 and TRBJ2-3): DSGVTQTPKHLITATGQRVTLRCSPRSGDLSVYWYQQSLDQGLQFLIQYYNGEERAKGNILERFSAQQFPDLHSELNLSSLELGDSALYFCASSVDLGQGTDTQYFGPGTRLTVL.

This clone was seen a single time. The chain has TRBV18 and TRBJ2-1; maybe TRBD2 (7 bases). Between the trimmed V and J ends, which lost 3 bases and 7 bases, there was a span of 19 bases. The CDR3 has 16 residues. Germline V gene sequence: CDR1 KGHSH, CDR2 LQKENI. The CDR3 protein is CASSPPGGGVGNEQFF. The CDR3 DNA follows: TGTGCCAGCTCACCCCCGGGGGGCGGAGTGGGAAATGAGCAGTTCTTC.

The chain has TRBV24-1 and TRBJ1-5; D unresolved. Germline CDR1 is KGHDR and CDR2 is SFDVKD. The V end lost 4 bases, the J end lost 11 bases, and 11 bases lay between the germline ends. The CDR3 is 12 residues long. In nucleotides, the CDR3 is TGTGCCACCAGTGACCAAGGAGTGGCCCAGCATTTT. Translated, it gives CATSDQGVAQHF.

This rearrangement joins TRBV4-3 to TRBJ2-2; 7 nucleotides align to TRBD2. The ends lost 2 bases at V and 2 bases at J; junction bases unmatched: 5. The CDR3 contains 16 residues. Germline V gene data show CDR1 as LGHNA and CDR2 as YSLEER. The CDR3 sequence: CASSQILAVNTGELFF. DNA of the CDR3: TGCGCCAGCAGCCAAATCCTAGCGGTTAACACCGGGGAGCTGTTTTTT.

J is TRBJ2-5 and V is TRBV7-8; D possibly corresponds to TRBD1 (6 bases). The CDR3 is 14 residues long. The V and J ends lost 4 bases and 5 bases respectively, with 14 bases between them. Germline assignment: CDR1 SGHVS and CDR2 FQNEAQ. The CDR3 DNA follows: TGTGCCAGCAGCTCCGACAGGTGGCCGGAGACCCAGTACTTC. It yields the protein CASSSDRWPETQYF.

V gene TRBV4-3 combines with J gene TRBJ2-1; D perhaps matches TRBD1 (6 bases). V was pared by 0 bases and J by 4 bases, with 10 bases between. Germline CDR1 LGHNA, CDR2 YSLEER. This CDR3 comprises 15 residues. The CDR3 here is CASSQDGDTYNEQFF. In nucleotides, the CDR3 is TGCGCCAGCAGCCAAGATGGGGACACTTACAATGAGCAGTTCTTC.

The table lists this clone with a few counts. J is TRBJ1-2 and V is TRBV6-5; D is unclear. Germline V lookup: CDR1 MNHEY, CDR2 SVGAGI. V gave up 6 bases and J gave up 7 bases, with 12 bases separating them. The CDR3 extends over 12 amino acids. The CDR3, as DNA: TGTGCCAGCAGCTCGAGCCCATTTGGCTACACCTTC. Translation gives CASSSSPFGYTF.

V and J are TRBV18 and TRBJ2-3; D uncertain. The V end lost 3 bases, the J end lost 6 bases, and 10 bases lay between the germline ends. CDR3 length equals 13 residues. The V gene's germline CDR1 is KGHSH and CDR2 LQKENI. In DNA form, the CDR3 reads TGTGCCAGCTCACCCCCTCCTGTGGATACGCAGTATTTT. This translates into CASSPPPVDTQYF.

The J gene is TRBJ1-4, the V gene TRBV11-2; no reliable D call. The CDR3 runs to 15 residues. In germline, CDR1 is SGHAT, CDR2 FQNNGV. Trimming removed 5 bases from V and 7 bases from J, with 17 bases in between. The CDR3 spells CASSGHMVRSEKLFF. The CDR3 DNA reads TGTGCCAGCAGCGGCCATATGGTACGAAGTGAAAAACTGTTTTTT. Combining the CDR3 with reference TRBV11-2 and TRBJ1-4 gives the whole variable domain EAGVAQSPRYKIIEKRQSVAFWCNPISGHATLYWYQQILGQGPKLLIQFQNNGVVDDSQLPKDRFSAERLKGVDSTLKIQPAKLEDSAVYLCASSGHMVRSEKLFFGSGTQLSVL.

The chain carries TRBV6-6 and TRBJ2-1; weak D call: TRBD2 (6 bases). CDR1 MNHNY and CDR2 SVGAGI come from the germline V gene (reference sequence). This CDR3 is built from 15 residues. V gave up 8 bases and J gave up 0 bases, with 14 bases separating them. The CDR3 DNA is TGTGCCAGCTCGCGACTAGGGAGCTCCTACAATGAGCAGTTCTTC. Translating gives CASSRLGSSYNEQFF.

For the CDR3, the DNA is TGTGCCAGCAGCGTAGACGTGCTAGGGCCCCAGCATTTT. It translates to CASSVDVLGPQHF. The chain combines TRBV9 with TRBJ1-5; D not certain. CDR1 and CDR2 (germline): SGDLS, YYNGEE. The V gene lost 0 bases and the J gene lost 9 bases, with 10 bases spanning the gap. The CDR3 is 13 amino acids.

The chain links TRBV9 to TRBJ2-5; the D gene is possibly TRBD1 (5 bases). CDR1 SGDLS and CDR2 YYNGEE come from the germline V gene. Trimming stripped 0 bases from V and 5 bases from J, with 11 bases between. This CDR3 has 14 amino acids. The CDR3 DNA is TGTGCCAGCAGCGTAGATCCAGGGTGGGAGACCCAGTACTTC. Amino acid sequence: CASSVDPGWETQYF.